Following are 7 T cell receptor beta chains from one sample sequenced in a study of blood T cells in healthy people across ages. Sample-barcoded 5' priming and a J-beta primer mix drove a second PCR of roughly 7 to 11 cycles. TCRdb processed the 5' RACE reads anew with MiXCR; each CDR3 protein has one entry. Of 650,000 to 800,000 distinct CDR3 sequences detected, 40% to 50% appear once; the ten largest clones hold roughly 19%. Material: blood. These receptor sequences come from a man in his sixties in good health.

This clonotype was picked up a small number of times. The V and J genes are TRBV7-2 and TRBJ2-4, with no clear D. The end of the DNA is better explained by TRBJ2-7, so the J call may be wrong. This CDR3 comprises 12 residues. CDR1 is SGHTA and CDR2 is FQGNSA in the germline V gene. DNA of the CDR3: TGTGCCAGCAGCTTAGGAGAGACCGAGCAGTACTTC. Translation: CASSLGETEQYF.

The table lists this clonotype with a count of one. The chain carries TRBV28 and TRBJ2-7, with 11 bases lining up with TRBD1. Germline CDR1 and CDR2: MDHEN and SYDVKM. The CDR3 has 15 residues. J was trimmed by 2 bases and V by 5 bases; bases with no gene match: 5. The CDR3 region has the DNA TGTGCCAGCAGTCCCTGGACAGGGGGCGCCTACGAGCAGTACTTC. It specifies CASSPWTGGAYEQYF.

This clonotype was observed a handful of times. The chain carries TRBV20-1 and TRBJ1-5; D gene uncertain. Germline CDR1 is DFQATT and CDR2 is SNEGSKA (reference sequence). V was shortened by 4 bases and J by 0 bases, with 13 bases between the two germline ends. The CDR3 runs to 15 residues. DNA of the CDR3: TGCAGTGCTATGGCAGGAGGCTATAGCAATCAGCCCCAGCATTTT. This encodes CSAMAGGYSNQPQHF.

J is TRBJ2-3 and V is TRBV5-1; D is possibly TRBD1 (6 bases). This CDR3 region has 15 residues. Trimming removed 0 bases at V and 4 bases at J, with 12 bases between. Germline V gene data show CDR1 as SGHRS and CDR2 as YFSETQ. The CDR3 protein is CASSLALQGPDTQYF. The CDR3 DNA follows: TGCGCCAGCAGCTTGGCCCTACAGGGTCCAGATACGCAGTATTTT.

The rearrangement uses TRBV5-6 and TRBJ1-4; a possible D gene is TRBD1 (5 bases). The V and J ends lost 3 bases and 4 bases respectively, with 19 bases between them. Germline CDR1 and CDR2: SGHDT and YYEEEE. The CDR3 totals 17 residues. The CDR3 here is CASSSFGTPDGNEKLFF. In DNA, the CDR3 is TGTGCCAGCAGCTCGTTTGGGACGCCGGACGGTAATGAAAAACTGTTTTTT.

The chain links TRBV6-2 or TRBV6-3 to TRBJ2-7; D call uncertain. This CDR3 has 13 residues. V dropped 8 bases and J dropped 2 bases, with 13 bases sitting between them. Germline V gene sequence: CDR1 MNHEY, CDR2 SVGEGT. In DNA form, the CDR3 reads TGTGCCAGCGGACCCCGGTCGACCTACGAGCAGTACTTC. It translates to CASGPRSTYEQYF.

This chain joins TRBV4-3 and TRBJ2-7; D ambiguous. Germline-derived CDR1 and CDR2 are LGHNA and YSLEER. V was clipped by 1 base and J by 2 bases, with 9 bases between them. The CDR3 loop spans 14 amino acids. CDR3 protein: CASSQGTVAYEQYF. In nucleotides, the CDR3 is TGCGCCAGCAGCCAAGGGACCGTTGCCTACGAGCAGTACTTC.